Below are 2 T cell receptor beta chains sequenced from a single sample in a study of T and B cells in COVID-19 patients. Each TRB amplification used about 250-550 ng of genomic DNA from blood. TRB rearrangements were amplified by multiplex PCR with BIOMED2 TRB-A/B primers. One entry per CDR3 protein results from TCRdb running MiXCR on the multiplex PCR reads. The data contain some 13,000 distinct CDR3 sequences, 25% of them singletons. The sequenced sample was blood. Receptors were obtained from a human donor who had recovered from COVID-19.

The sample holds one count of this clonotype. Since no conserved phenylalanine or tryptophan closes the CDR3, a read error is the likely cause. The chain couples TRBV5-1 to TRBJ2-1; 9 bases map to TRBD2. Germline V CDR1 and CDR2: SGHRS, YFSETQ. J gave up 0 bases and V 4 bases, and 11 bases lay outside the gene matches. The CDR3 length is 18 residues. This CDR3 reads CASSTNLAGSSSYNEQFL. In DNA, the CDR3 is TGCGCCAGCAGCACCAACCTAGCGGGGTCGAGCTCCTACAATGAGCAGTTCTTA.

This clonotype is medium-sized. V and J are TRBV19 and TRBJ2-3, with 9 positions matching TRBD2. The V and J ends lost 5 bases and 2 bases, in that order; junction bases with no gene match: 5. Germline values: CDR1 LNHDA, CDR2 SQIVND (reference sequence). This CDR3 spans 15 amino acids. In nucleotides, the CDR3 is TGTGCCAGTAGTGTCCTAGCGGGACTCACAGATACGCAGTATTTT. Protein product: CASSVLAGLTDTQYF. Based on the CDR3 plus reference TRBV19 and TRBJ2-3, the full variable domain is DGGITQSPKYLFRKEGQNVTLSCEQNLNHDAMYWYRQDPGQGLRLIYYSQIVNDFQKGDIAEGYSVSREKKESFPLTVTSAQKNPTAFYLCASSVLAGLTDTQYFGPGTRLTVL.